This TCR beta chain is from a study of shared clonotypes between healthy human individuals. As for the study in general: Samples came from two female and a few male donors aged 18 to 49. Per-donor plates numbered three CD4 naive, three CD4 memory, two CD8 naive and one CD8 memory. Points from the study as a whole: Non-shared clonotypes were found to have lower generation probabilities than the clonotypes that were shared by all four of the sorted-subset donors.

Comment on this clone: Its target is unknown.

The data were produced by immunoSEQ multiplex PCR, yet TCRdb's version contains in-frame clones alone and is incomplete. In the table there are millions of clones, approximately 95% of which are singletons. Caucasian adults residing in Nashville, Tennessee made up all the donors. The sample consisted of naive CD4+ T cells from PBMCs. Subset in this sample: CD45RA+ positively selected. The TCR comes from a man aged 18 to 29 in good health. Some clones in this sample may be carry-over from other donors' samples.

CDR3 coding DNA: TGCGCCAGCAGCCCGCCGGAGAACACCGGGGAGCTGTTTTTT. Encoded protein: CASSPPENTGELFF. V usage is TRBV5-1 and J usage is TRBJ2-2, with D uncertain. The CDR3 consists of 14 residues. CDR1 and CDR2 (germline): SGHRS, YFSETQ. Between the trimmed V and J ends, which lost 4 bases and 1 base, there was a span of 8 bases.